This entry concerns a single TCR beta chain. The V and J ends lost 2 bases and 5 bases, in that order; junction bases with no gene match: 14. Per the germline V gene, CDR1 is LGHNA and CDR2 is YSLEER. The CDR3 has 18 residues. This entry is derived from a study of blood T cell repertoires in COVID-19. Repertoires were generated with immunoSEQ multiplex PCR, while TCRdb's copy carries only in-frame clones and drops some. Among about 40,000 clones listed, over 75% were seen once. The source material was peripheral blood. V gene TRBV4-3 combines with J gene TRBJ2-2; 7 bases are a match to TRBD1. This clonotype was obtained from an older woman with acute or convalescent COVID-19. The CDR3 DNA reads as TGCGCCAGCAGCCAAAAAGTCCCCGGGACAGAATGGACCGGGGAGCTGTTTTTT. It specifies CASSQKVPGTEWTGELFF.